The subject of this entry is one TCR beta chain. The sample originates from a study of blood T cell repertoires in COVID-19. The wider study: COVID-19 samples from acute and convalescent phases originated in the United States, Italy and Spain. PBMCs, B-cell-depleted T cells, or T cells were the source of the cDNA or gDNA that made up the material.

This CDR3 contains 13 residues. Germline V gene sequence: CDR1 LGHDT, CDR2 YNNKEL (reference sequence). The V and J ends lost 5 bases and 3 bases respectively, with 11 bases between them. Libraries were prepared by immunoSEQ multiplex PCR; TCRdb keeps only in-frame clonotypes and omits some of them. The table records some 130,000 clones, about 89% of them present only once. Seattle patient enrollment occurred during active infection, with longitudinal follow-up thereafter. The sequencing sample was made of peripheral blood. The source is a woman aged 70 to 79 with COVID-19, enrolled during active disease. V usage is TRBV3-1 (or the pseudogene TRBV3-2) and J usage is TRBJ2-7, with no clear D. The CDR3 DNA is TGTGCCAGCAGCTCATCGAGGAACTACGAGCAGTACTTC. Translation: CASSSSRNYEQYF.